This TCR beta chain is from a study of T cell responses to AZD1222 COVID-19 vaccine (dated by TCRdb to about 2021). For context, the study as a whole: AZD1222 recipients given second doses at about 4 weeks or at about 12 weeks were pooled, since spike-specific TCR depth and breadth were not found to differ between the two schedules. Enrollment into the trials was organized by age into subgroups of 18-55, 56-69 and 70-plus years, and those subgroups contained around 150, 28 and 57 TCR-sequenced participants, respectively. TCR sequencing covered some 250 trial participants: 200 to 210 given two doses of AZD1222 and 26 given two doses of MenACWY control vaccine. Summary of the overall study and its limitations: Because no day 14 peak-response samples were available, the repertoires could be characterized only after the peak T cell response. In the small 56-69-year group, the increase in depth fell short of significance, most likely because of low power. Spike-specific TCR breadth and depth rose significantly after two AZD1222 doses compared with day 0 and with MenACWY recipients. Participants were mostly white British and included more females than males, and it was suggested by the authors that clonal diversity may have been underestimated. Conclusions about previously exposed vaccinees were limited because only six or seven AZD1222 recipients were SARS-CoV-2 seropositive at baseline. CD4 TCRs associated with the vaccine covered the entire spike protein, and the dominant responses were in regions 160-218 and 743-854. Epitopes outside the regions mutated in the B.1.351 and B.1.1.7 variants were reportedly recognized by nearly half of the unique spike-specific TCRs.

Worth noting for this clone: The clone's antigen remains unknown. No qualities accompany the bases; no much larger clone lies one base away.

From its cysteine to its phenylalanine, the CDR3 spans 15 amino acids. The DNA shown is the 45-base CDR3, in frame from base 1. Deletion took 0 bases off V and 1 base off J, with a span of 8 bases between the germline ends. Looking up the germline V gene yields CDR1 SGHDT and CDR2 YYEEEE. Read against the paper, the sample's time point label means: baseline before first vaccination. Vaccinee samples came from UK trials COV001 and COV002, including a single-blind randomized controlled phase 2/3 trial of AZD1222 (ChAdOx1 nCoV-19) in healthy adults. For TCRbeta chain sequencing, PBMC samples from trial participants were taken at day 0 and at day 28 after the second dose. The CDR3 regions of human TCRbeta chains were analyzed by immunosequencing. The original pipeline was this. Repertoire TCRs were checked for matches against a reference library of SARS-CoV-2-specific TCRs that had been generated using the MIRA antigen-specificity platform. Breadth was defined as the fraction of unique TCRs that were SARS-CoV-2-associated, and depth was defined as the fraction of total T cells that were SARS-CoV-2-associated. Using the MIRA data, every spike-specific TCR was mapped to the spike region that the TCR reacted to and assigned to either a CD4 or a CD8 class. Log10-transformed breadth and depth values were compared by one-way ANOVA with Sidak's multiple comparisons tests. TCRdb limited this immuneACCESS table to in-frame rearrangements with V and J called. A share of clones is missing; checked studies link under half to unresolved V genes, and the rest is unexplained. V and J calls and clone size follow that table, whereas D and trimming were derived from the DNA. This sample is represented by 160,000 or so clones; less than 95% of them were singletons. The ten largest make up approximately 4.7% of the sample.

Sequences were derived from peripheral blood, sampled on day 0 of AZD1222 vaccination. This TCR derives from an adult in good health. The chain is assembled from TRBV5-6 and TRBJ1-5; no D segment can be confidently identified. At the DNA level, the sequence is TGTGCCAGCAGCTTGGGTCCGGGGAGCAATCAGCCCCAGCATTTT. This codes for CASSLGPGSNQPQHF. The CDR3 plus the reference TRBV5-6 and TRBJ1-5 genes for the other parts give the full variable domain: DAGVTQSPTHLIKTRGQQVTLRCSPKSGHDTVSWYQQALGQGPQFIFQYYEEEERQRGNFPDRFSGHQFPNYSSELNVNALLLGDSALYLCASSLGPGSNQPQHFGDGTRLSIL.